This entry features one T cell receptor (beta chain) sequence. The CDR3 consists of 13 residues. Germline CDR1 is SGHTA and CDR2 is FQGNSA. Trimming removed 6 bases from V and 0 bases from J, with 7 bases in between. This entry comes from a study of blood T cell repertoires in COVID-19. Study summary: Sites in the United States, Italy and Spain provided acute and convalescent COVID-19 samples. T cells, B-cell-depleted T cells, or PBMCs supplied cDNA or gDNA.

Measured with immunoSEQ multiplex PCR; TCRdb has only the in-frame clones, and not every one. In the table there are about 210,000 clones, approximately 78% of which are singletons. Seattle participants joined during active infection and were tracked over time. The receptor was derived from a woman aged 70 to 79 with COVID-19, enrolled during active disease. The chain is built from TRBV7-2 and TRBJ2-3, with D tentatively TRBD2 (6 bases). The sample consisted of peripheral blood. The CDR3 nucleotides are TGTGCCAGCAGGGGACTCAGCACAGATACGCAGTATTTT. It yields the protein CASRGLSTDTQYF.